These T cell receptor beta chains were read from a single sample in a study of T cell repertoires in cytomegalovirus infection. Their specific antigens are unknown. TCRdb reprocessed the reads via MiXCR and lists one record per CDR3 protein. Of 380,000 or so distinct CDR3 sequences in the sample, around a third were seen once. This sample comprised cultured PBMCs, obtained from culture after CMV antigen stimulation. Source of these receptors: a human donor in good health (CMV status not recorded). Some clones in this sample may be carry-over from other donors' samples. Each CDR3 is given with its conserved first and last residue. Fields, in order: V gene, clone size, CDR3 length, J gene, D gene, CDR3 DNA, CDR3 protein. D genes are given only for firm matches. Not every row has a clone size; where given, it reads once, few, many or a size class.

v_call: TRBV20-1
clone_size: .
cdr3_length: 14
j_call: TRBJ2-1
d_call: TRBD2
cdr3_nt: TGCAGTGCCCCGGGGGGGACTTCCTACAATGAGCAGTTCTTC
cdr3_aa: CSAPGGTSYNEQFF

v_call: TRBV7-8
clone_size: .
cdr3_length: 17
j_call: TRBJ1-5
d_call: .
cdr3_nt: TGTGCCAGCAGCCCCGAGCAGGCGGGTAGCAGCAATCAGCCCCAGCATTTT
cdr3_aa: CASSPEQAGSSNQPQHF

v_call: TRBV19
clone_size: .
cdr3_length: 15
j_call: TRBJ2-1
d_call: .
cdr3_nt: TGTGCCAAAAAACTTCCGGGACTCCCGTACAATGAGCAGTTCTTC
cdr3_aa: CAKKLPGLPYNEQFF

v_call: TRBV5-6
clone_size: .
cdr3_length: 13
j_call: TRBJ1-2
d_call: TRBD1
cdr3_nt: TGTGCCAGCAGCTTAAGACAGGGCAGAGGCTACACCTTC
cdr3_aa: CASSLRQGRGYTF

v_call: TRBV4-1
clone_size: few
cdr3_length: 14
j_call: TRBJ2-1
d_call: .
cdr3_nt: TGCGCCAGCAGCACCAGACTTTCCTACAATGAGCAGTTCTTC
cdr3_aa: CASSTRLSYNEQFF

v_call: TRBV20-1
clone_size: .
cdr3_length: 16
j_call: TRBJ1-6
d_call: .
cdr3_nt: TGCAGTGCTAGAGATCGGGGCCTAACGCGGGATTCACCCCTCCACTTT
cdr3_aa: CSARDRGLTRDSPLHF

v_call: TRBV2
clone_size: .
cdr3_length: 15
j_call: TRBJ1-2
d_call: TRBD1
cdr3_nt: TGTGCCAGCCTAGAAGGCAGGGGGCGAGACTATGGCTACACCTTC
cdr3_aa: CASLEGRGRDYGYTF

v_call: TRBV7-2
clone_size: .
cdr3_length: 15
j_call: TRBJ2-3
d_call: .
cdr3_nt: TGTGCCAGCAGCTTGAAGGCGGCTAGCACAGATACGCAGTATTTT
cdr3_aa: CASSLKAASTDTQYF

v_call: TRBV19
clone_size: .
cdr3_length: 15
j_call: TRBJ2-3
d_call: TRBD2
cdr3_nt: TGTGCCAGTAGACTAGCGGCCCAGCGGACAGATACGCAGTATTTT
cdr3_aa: CASRLAAQRTDTQYF

v_call: TRBV2
clone_size: few
cdr3_length: 14
j_call: TRBJ1-5
d_call: .
cdr3_nt: TGTGCCAGCAGAGTGTTCAATAGCAATCAGCCCCAGCATTTT
cdr3_aa: CASRVFNSNQPQHF

v_call: TRBV5-4
clone_size: .
cdr3_length: 15
j_call: TRBJ1-1
d_call: .
cdr3_nt: TGTGCCAGCAGCTTGCCGGGACTCATGAACACTGAAGCTTTCTTT
cdr3_aa: CASSLPGLMNTEAFF

v_call: TRBV27
clone_size: .
cdr3_length: 13
j_call: TRBJ1-2
d_call: TRBD1
cdr3_nt: TGTGCCAGCAGTTTAAATAGGGACAGCCGCTACACCTTC
cdr3_aa: CASSLNRDSRYTF

v_call: TRBV7-2
clone_size: few
cdr3_length: 15
j_call: TRBJ2-5
d_call: TRBD2
cdr3_nt: TGTGCCAGCCGGATTAGTGGCGGGAGGGGAGAGACCCAGTACTTC
cdr3_aa: CASRISGGRGETQYF

v_call: TRBV5-4
clone_size: .
cdr3_length: 14
j_call: TRBJ2-3
d_call: .
cdr3_nt: TGTGCCAGCAGCTTGCTCGGAGGGCCAGATACGCAGTATTTT
cdr3_aa: CASSLLGGPDTQYF

v_call: TRBV7-6
clone_size: many
cdr3_length: 16
j_call: TRBJ1-4
d_call: TRBD1
cdr3_nt: TGTGCCAGCAGCTTAGCGAACAGGGGAGGTAGCGAAAAACTGTTTTTT
cdr3_aa: CASSLANRGGSEKLFF

v_call: TRBV7-3
clone_size: .
cdr3_length: 14
j_call: TRBJ2-1
d_call: TRBD1
cdr3_nt: TGTGCCAGCAGCGCGGGACAGGGGGCCTATGAGCAGTTCTTC
cdr3_aa: CASSAGQGAYEQFF

v_call: TRBV6-2/TRBV6-3
clone_size: many
cdr3_length: 13
j_call: TRBJ2-7
d_call: .
cdr3_nt: TGTGCCAGCAACTGGGGCGGATCCTACGAGCAGTACTTC
cdr3_aa: CASNWGGSYEQYF

v_call: TRBV19
clone_size: .
cdr3_length: 14
j_call: TRBJ1-4
d_call: TRBD1
cdr3_nt: TGTGCCAGTAGTATGACAGGGGATAATGAAAAACTGTTTTTT
cdr3_aa: CASSMTGDNEKLFF

v_call: TRBV28
clone_size: .
cdr3_length: 16
j_call: TRBJ2-1
d_call: .
cdr3_nt: TGTGCCAGCAGTAATAGAGGGGGAGTAGTACATAATGAGCAGTTCTTC
cdr3_aa: CASSNRGGVVHNEQFF

v_call: TRBV19
clone_size: few
cdr3_length: 15
j_call: TRBJ2-3
d_call: TRBD1
cdr3_nt: TGTGCCAGTAGTTTCGGGACAGGGAGCACAGATACGCAGTATTTT
cdr3_aa: CASSFGTGSTDTQYF

v_call: TRBV9
clone_size: .
cdr3_length: 14
j_call: TRBJ1-2
d_call: .
cdr3_nt: TGTGCCAGCAGCGCTCGGTTGCCGGCGGAAGGCTACACCTTC
cdr3_aa: CASSARLPAEGYTF

v_call: TRBV7-9
clone_size: .
cdr3_length: 14
j_call: TRBJ2-1
d_call: .
cdr3_nt: TGTGCCAGCAGCTTAAGAGCGGCTGAAGTTGAGCAGTTCTTC
cdr3_aa: CASSLRAAEVEQFF

v_call: TRBV19
clone_size: .
cdr3_length: 16
j_call: TRBJ2-1
d_call: .
cdr3_nt: TGTGCCAGTAGTAGGGACTGGCTAAGCTCCTACAATGAGCAGTTCTTC
cdr3_aa: CASSRDWLSSYNEQFF

v_call: TRBV7-9
clone_size: .
cdr3_length: 15
j_call: TRBJ2-1
d_call: TRBD1
cdr3_nt: TGTGCCAGCAGCTTAGGGGACAGGGTCACCAATGAGCAGTTCTTC
cdr3_aa: CASSLGDRVTNEQFF

v_call: TRBV20-1
clone_size: .
cdr3_length: 14
j_call: TRBJ2-7
d_call: TRBD1
cdr3_nt: TGCAGTGCTAGAAGGGACAGGGAAGTCCACGAGCAGTACTTC
cdr3_aa: CSARRDREVHEQYF

v_call: TRBV9
clone_size: .
cdr3_length: 14
j_call: TRBJ1-1
d_call: TRBD1
cdr3_nt: TGTGCCAGCAGCAGAGGACAGGGTGACACTGAAGCTTTCTTT
cdr3_aa: CASSRGQGDTEAFF

v_call: TRBV5-5
clone_size: .
cdr3_length: 16
j_call: TRBJ1-5
d_call: TRBD1
cdr3_nt: TGTGCCAGCAGCTTCGGGACAGGGATTAGCAATCAGCCCCAGCATTTT
cdr3_aa: CASSFGTGISNQPQHF